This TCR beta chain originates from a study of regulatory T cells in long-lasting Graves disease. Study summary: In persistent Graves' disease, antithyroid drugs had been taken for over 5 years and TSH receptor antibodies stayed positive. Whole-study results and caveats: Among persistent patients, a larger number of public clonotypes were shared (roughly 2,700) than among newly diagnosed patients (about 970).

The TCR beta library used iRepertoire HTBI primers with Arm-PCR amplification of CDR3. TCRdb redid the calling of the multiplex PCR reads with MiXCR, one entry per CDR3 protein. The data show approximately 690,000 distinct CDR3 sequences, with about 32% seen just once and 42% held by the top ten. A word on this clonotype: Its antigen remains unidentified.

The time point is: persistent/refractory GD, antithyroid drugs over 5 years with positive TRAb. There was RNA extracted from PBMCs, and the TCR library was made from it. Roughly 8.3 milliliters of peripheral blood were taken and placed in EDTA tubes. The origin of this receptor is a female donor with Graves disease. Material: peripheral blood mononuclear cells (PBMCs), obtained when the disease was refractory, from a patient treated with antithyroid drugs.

CDR3: CASRAQTSGSYEQYF. CDR3 coding DNA: TGTGCCAGCAGGGCCCAGACTAGCGGATCCTACGAGCAGTACTTC. The chain uses TRBV2 and TRBJ2-7; 9 bases align to TRBD2. The CDR3 extends over 15 amino acids. V lost 6 bases, J lost 1 base, and 7 bases stayed unmatched. Germline values: CDR1 SNHLY, CDR2 FYNNEI.